These T cell receptor beta chains were read from a single sample in a study of tumor-infiltrating lymphocytes in primary liver carcinoma. TCRdb recomputed calls from the multiplex PCR reads with MiXCR, one row per CDR3 protein. The table includes under 130,000 distinct CDR3 sequences, roughly 80% detected once. Input material: liver tumor tissue from sampling region 3. These receptors were collected from a man aged 35-49 years with primary liver carcinoma and hepatitis B virus infection. The CDR3 runs from the conserved cysteine through the conserved F or W. Fields, in order: clone size, V gene, D gene, J gene, CDR3 DNA, CDR3 protein. The D gene is left open where the match is weak. The listing skips clone size in some rows; elsewhere it reads once, few, many or a size class.

once	TRBV11-1	TRBD2	TRBJ2-1	TGTGCCAGCAGCTTTCGGACTAGCAGGACCAAAAACATCCAGTTCTTC	CASSFRTSRTKNIQFF
.	TRBV29-1	TRBD2	TRBJ2-1	TGCAGCGTTGTCTTCCCGGGAGGAAGAGGGAATGAGTACTTCTTC	CSVVFPGGRGNEYFF
medium-sized	TRBV6-5	.	TRBJ2-2	TGTGCCAGCAGTTACCAGGACACCGGGGAGCTGTTTTTT	CASSYQDTGELFF
.	TRBV7-2	TRBD2	TRBJ2-1	TGTGCCAGCAGCCAACTACGACTAGCGGGGGGCAATGAGCAGTTCTTC	CASSQLRLAGGNEQFF
.	TRBV29-1	.	TRBJ2-7	TGCAGTATCGACCGGTCGGGGATAGTAGGAAGCTACGAGCAGTACTTC	CSIDRSGIVGSYEQYF
.	TRBV10-3	.	TRBJ1-5	TGTGCCATCAGTGGGTCGACCGGTCAGCCCCAGCATTTT	CAISGSTGQPQHF
many	TRBV28	.	TRBJ1-4	TGTGCCGGGGGGACACCCAATCGGGGGGAAAAACTGTTTTTT	CAGGTPNRGEKLFF
.	TRBV11-1	.	TRBJ2-3	TGTGCCAGCAGCTCTGGGGGAAGCTCTGTTCGAGCCCGCACTGATACGCAATATTTT	CASSSGGSSVRARTDTQYF
.	TRBV11-2	TRBD2	TRBJ2-7	TGTGCCAGCAGCTTAACAACTTTGACTAGCGAACCCTACGAGCAGTACTTC	CASSLTTLTSEPYEQYF
once	TRBV6-1	TRBD2	TRBJ2-1	TGTGCCAGCAGTGAACGGGTGGAAGTTGCGGGAGGGGCCGGGCAGTTCTTC	CASSERVEVAGGAGQFF
many	TRBV6-4	TRBD2	TRBJ2-1	TGTGCCAGCAGTGACGGGACTAGCGGGAACAATGAGCAGTTCTTC	CASSDGTSGNNEQFF
.	TRBV6-1	.	TRBJ1-4	TGTGCCAGCAGTAAAGGCTCGGGTTCGGGTAATGAAAGACTGTTTTTT	CASSKGSGSGNERLFF
.	TRBV29-1	TRBD2	TRBJ2-7	TGCAGCATATACATAGCGGGAGGGTCTTCCATGGGCTCCTACGAGCAGTATTTC	CSIYIAGGSSMGSYEQYF
.	TRBV28	.	TRBJ1-3	TGTGTCAGCAGACACTCGACAGCCTACTCTGGAAACACCATATATTTT	CVSRHSTAYSGNTIYF
once	TRBV6-6	TRBD1	TRBJ1-6	TGTGCCAGCAGTACGACAGGGGTTTTGCTCCTCCACTTT	CASSTTGVLLLHF
.	TRBV6-1	.	TRBJ1-1	TGTGCCAGCTATGTGGGGGCGCGTGCGGTCGGCGTACATTTCTTT	CASYVGARAVGVHFF
.	TRBV9	.	TRBJ1-1	TGTGCCAGCAGCGTAGATGGACAGAGCTACCCTGAAGCTTTCTTT	CASSVDGQSYPEAFF
.	TRBV28	TRBD2	TRBJ2-1	TGTGCCAGTAGTTCCTTCGGGACTAGCTGGACGGTTGATGAGCAGTTCTTC	CASSSFGTSWTVDEQFF
.	TRBV11-1	.	TRBJ2-2	TGTGCCAGCAGCTTTTGGGACACCGGGGGGCTGTCCTTT	CASSFWDTGGLSF
many	TRBV5-1	.	TRBJ2-7	TGCGCCAGCAGCAAGAGCTCGGGAAGATCCTACGAGCAGTACTTC	CASSKSSGRSYEQYF
.	TRBV6-1	.	TRBJ2-3	TGTGCCAGCAGTGAAGGACTGGGGCCAGATAAGCTGTATTTT	CASSEGLGPDKLYF
medium-sized	TRBV29-1	.	TRBJ1-2	TGCAGCTCCCTTATTGGGGAAAATGGCTACACCTTC	CSSLIGENGYTF
.	TRBV6-2/TRBV6-3	.	TRBJ2-2	TGTGTCAGCAGCCGAGCCGGGACACCTCTCACCGGGGAGCTGTTTTTT	CVSSRAGTPLTGELFF
once	TRBV6-1	TRBD1	TRBJ2-7	TGTGCCTGCAGTACCGGGACAGGGTCCTACGAGCAGTACTTC	CACSTGTGSYEQYF
.	TRBV29-1	.	TRBJ1-2	TGCAGTGTTGCCAGGAGCGACTATGGCTACACCTTC	CSVARSDYGYTF
once	TRBV5-1	.	TRBJ2-3	TGCGCCAGTAGCTTGGAGGCGGGCCTCTCAGATACGCAGTATTTT	CASSLEAGLSDTQYF
.	TRBV29-1	TRBD1	TRBJ2-3	TGCAACGTTGGTGCCAAGGGGGCTACACAGTATTTT	CNVGAKGATQYF
.	TRBV14	TRBD2	TRBJ2-1	TGTGCCATCATTGCCGTAGCGGGATGGGTAATCAATGAGCAGTTCTTC	CAIIAVAGWVINEQFF
.	TRBV12-3/TRBV12-4	.	TRBJ2-5	TGTGCCAGCAGTTGGTTAGGGGTAGAGACCCAGTACTTC	CASSWLGVETQYF
few	TRBV6-2/TRBV6-3	.	TRBJ2-5	TGTACTAGCAGTCCCGACCGAGGGGGCCAAGAGACCCAGTACTTC	CTSSPDRGGQETQYF
.	TRBV29-1	.	TRBJ2-5	TGCAGCATCCTGACAGCGTATCAAGAGACCCAGTACTTC	CSILTAYQETQYF
.	TRBV28	.	TRBJ1-2	TGTGTCAGCAGTTTAAGGGCCGCCGACTCGGGCTACACCTTC	CVSSLRAADSGYTF
.	TRBV24-1	.	TRBJ2-7	TGTGACACCAGCAATGCGGCCTCCTACGAGCAGTACTTC	CDTSNAASYEQYF
.	TRBV24-1	.	TRBJ1-1	TGTGCCACCAAGAGTAACCCGAACACTGAAGTTTTCTTT	CATKSNPNTEVFF
.	TRBV28	TRBD1	TRBJ1-6	TGTGCCAGTCAACCCTGGATAGGGGGCGAGATGGAGAATTCACCCCTCCACTTT	CASQPWIGGEMENSPLHF
.	TRBV6-6	.	TRBJ1-1	TGTGCCAGCAATTATCCAACAGAGGGTATGGGTGAAGCTTTCTTT	CASNYPTEGMGEAFF
.	TRBV4-2	.	TRBJ2-7	TGTGTCAGCAGCCAAGAAGGGAACGAGCAGTACTTC	CVSSQEGNEQYF
once	TRBV4-2	TRBD1	TRBJ1-2	TGTGCCAGCAGCCAGTCACGAACAGGGGCTGTCTACACCTTC	CASSQSRTGAVYTF
.	TRBV24-1	.	TRBJ2-2	TGTGCCATCAGTGATTTCGGTAGGGGAAGGACCGGGGAGCTGTTTTTT	CAISDFGRGRTGELFF
.	TRBV10-2	TRBD2	TRBJ2-7	TGCGCCAGCACCTCAACCGGGACTAGCGGGAGGGCCAAGGAGCAGTACTTC	CASTSTGTSGRAKEQYF
.	TRBV7-8	.	TRBJ2-3	TGTGCCAGCAGCCCCCTACCAGAAAGCACAGATACGCAGTATTTC	CASSPLPESTDTQYF
.	TRBV11-1	TRBD2	TRBJ2-4	TGTGCCAGCAACTTTCCCGGGACTAGCGAGACCAAGAACATTCAATACTTC	CASNFPGTSETKNIQYF
.	TRBV4-3	.	TRBJ2-5	TGCGCCAGCAGCCAAAATCTAACGGAGGAAGAGACCCAGTACTTT	CASSQNLTEEETQYF
.	TRBV29-1	TRBD1	TRBJ2-2	TGCAGCGTTTCGTTACAGGGGTTCACTGGGGAGCTGTTTTTT	CSVSLQGFTGELFF
.	TRBV4-3	.	TRBJ2-1	TGCGCCAGCAGCCAAGATAGAGGTAGCGGCCACAATGAGCAGTTCTTT	CASSQDRGSGHNEQFF
.	TRBV11-2	.	TRBJ2-6	TGTGCCACCCAGCGGCCGCGCTCTGGGGCCAACGTCCCGATATTC	CATQRPRSGANVPIF
.	TRBV6-2/TRBV6-3	.	TRBJ2-3	TGTGCCAGCAGTTCGCCCCGGCACTCCGAAGCGCAATATTTT	CASSSPRHSEAQYF
.	TRBV6-5	.	TRBJ1-1	TGTGCCAGCAGTGTGGCAGGGAAGGACGCTGAAGCTTTCTTT	CASSVAGKDAEAFF
many	TRBV6-6	TRBD2	TRBJ2-2	TGTGCCAGCAGCCGCCGGACTAGCGGGAGAAACACCGGGGAGCTGTTTTTT	CASSRRTSGRNTGELFF
.	TRBV29-1	.	TRBJ2-2	TGCAGCGTTGGGCTCACCGGGGAGCCGGTTTTT	CSVGLTGEPVF
once	TRBV5-4	TRBD2	TRBJ2-7	TGTGCCAGCAGCTCTATTAGCGGGCCTACCTACGAGCAGTACTTC	CASSSISGPTYEQYF
.	TRBV12-3/TRBV12-4	.	TRBJ2-3	TGTGCCAGCAGATTCACATGGGGTGGGGATACGCAGTATTTT	CASRFTWGGDTQYF
many	TRBV28	TRBD2	TRBJ2-3	TGTGCCAGCAGCCGCCCAGCGGGGGGCACAGATACGCAGTATTTT	CASSRPAGGTDTQYF